This passage covers 10 T cell receptor beta chains from one sample sequenced in a study of Tregs in tolerant kidney transplant recipients. Their antigen targets remain unknown. The protocol was immunoSEQ multiplex PCR, while the TCRdb copy is restricted to in-frame clones and leaves out a portion. The sample has about 570 clones, around 94% seen once; the top ten hold 4.8%. Sequencing used Tregs from blood cultured with allogeneic cells, obtained before the transplant. Receptor source: a human patient who received a combined kidney and bone marrow transplant.

The chain has TRBV29-1 and TRBJ2-5, with D perhaps matching TRBD1 or TRBD2 (6 bases each). Deletions cut 7 bases from V and 5 bases from J, with 17 bases between. Germline V gene lookup returns CDR1 SQVTM and CDR2 ANQGSEA. The CDR3 totals 13 residues. CDR3 protein: CSGHRLGGETQYF. Here the CDR3 DNA reads TGCAGCGGTCACCGGCTAGGGGGGGAGACCCAGTACTTC.

J is TRBJ2-1 and V is TRBV10-2; D unclear. V was trimmed by 10 bases and J by 3 bases, leaving 7 bases between them. Germline V gives CDR1 WSHSY, CDR2 SAAADI. The CDR3 runs 11 residues. Here the CDR3 reads CATGDYNEQFF. The CDR3 DNA is TGCGCCACTGGGGACTACAATGAGCAGTTCTTC.

The chain recombines TRBV4-3 with TRBJ2-3, with D possibly TRBD2 on 5 matching bases. In germline, CDR1 is LGHNA, CDR2 YSLEER. With 4 bases removed from V and 0 bases from J, the gap between germline ends came to 11 bases. The CDR3 consists of 15 residues. The CDR3 DNA is TGCGCCAGCAGCCCCGTTAGCGCGAGCACAGATACGCAGTATTTT. This sequence encodes CASSPVSASTDTQYF.

This clone was recorded only once. V gene TRBV5-4 combines with J gene TRBJ2-7; 8 bases fit TRBD2. The ends lost 1 base at V and 1 base at J; junction bases unmatched: 7. The CDR3 extends over 16 amino acids. Looked up from germline, CDR1 is SGHNT and CDR2 is YYREEE (reference sequence). CDR3 nucleotide sequence: TGTGCCAGCAGCTTGCGCGCACCTAGCGGGTCCTACGAGCAGTACTTC. Its protein is CASSLRAPSGSYEQYF.

The chain is built from TRBV25-1 and TRBJ2-3; D unresolved. The V gene lost 7 bases and the J gene lost 4 bases, with 21 bases spanning the gap. Per germline, CDR1 MGHDK and CDR2 SYGVNS. This CDR3 has 16 residues. The CDR3 sequence: CASKGVGWVLPDTQYF. The CDR3 DNA follows: TGTGCCAGCAAAGGCGTCGGGTGGGTGCTCCCAGATACGCAGTATTTT.

CDR3: CATSSGTGVGETQYF. Written as DNA, the CDR3 is TGCGCCACCTCTTCAGGGACAGGGGTCGGGGAGACCCAGTACTTC. V is TRBV5-1 and J is TRBJ2-5, with 10 bases aligning to TRBD1. The CDR3 consists of 15 residues. Germline lookup yields CDR1 SGHRS and CDR2 YFSETQ. With 9 bases clipped from V and 5 bases from J, the junction kept 13 bases outside the gene matches.

This clone was seen only once. This chain joins TRBV11-3 and TRBJ2-1; 9 positions match TRBD1. Germline CDR1 is SGHNT and CDR2 is YENEEA. CDR3 size: 19 residues. The trim removed 6 bases at V and 4 bases at J, leaving 19 bases unmatched. The CDR3 nucleotides read TGTGCCAGCAGTCGTTCCGGGACAGGGCTATCGGTAGGGTACAATGAGCAGTTCTTC. It encodes CASSRSGTGLSVGYNEQFF.

V usage is TRBV6-5 and J usage is TRBJ2-6, with D unclear. The germline V and J ends were trimmed by 6 bases and 1 base, with 10 bases remaining between them. Germline CDR1 and CDR2: MNHEY and SVGAGI. This CDR3 is 15 amino acids long. In nucleotides, the CDR3 is TGTGCCAGCAGGAAAAGGATATCTGGGGCCAACGTCCTGACTTTC. Translated: CASRKRISGANVLTF.

The CDR3 DNA reads TGTGCCAGCAGCTTAAGGCCAGCCTCCTCTGGAAACACCATATATTTT. It codes for CASSLRPASSGNTIYF. The rearrangement links TRBV7-2 to TRBJ1-3; D is unresolved. Germline loops: CDR1 SGHTA, CDR2 FQGNSA. This CDR3 contains 16 residues. V lost 2 bases and J lost 0, with 11 bases in between. The whole variable domain, remainder taken from reference TRBV7-2 and TRBJ1-3, is GAGVSQSPSNKVTEKGKDVELRCDPISGHTALYWYRQSLGQGLEFLIYFQGNSAPDKSGLPSDRFSAERTGGSVSTLTIQRTQQEDSAVYLCASSLRPASSGNTIYFGEGSWLTVV.

This chain joins TRBV5-1 and TRBJ2-2; 7 bases agree with TRBD2. V shed 4 bases and J 3 bases; nucleotides not matched to a gene: 9. CDR1 and CDR2 (germline): SGHRS, YFSETQ. This CDR3 region has 16 residues. The chain's CDR3 is CASSAGVLRDTGELFF. The DNA of the CDR3 is TGCGCCAGCAGCGCGGGGGTCCTTAGGGACACCGGGGAGCTGTTTTTT.